This TCR beta chain was sequenced for a study of blood T cell repertoires in COVID-19. Original processing methods: Cell counts per sample came from amplifying reference gene primers. The repertoire was sequenced with immunoSEQ multiplex PCR; TCRdb's copy has only in-frame clones and lacks some. That table supplies the V and J calls and clone size; D and trimming were determined from the DNA. Of fewer than 300,000 clones in the sample, 70% to 90% were seen once. V lost 4 bases, J lost 4 bases, and 12 bases lay in between. Germline V gene lookup returns CDR1 SGDLS and CDR2 YYNGEE. The CDR3 is 14 amino acids.

Specimen: peripheral blood. V gene TRBV9 combines with J gene TRBJ2-1; possible D gene TRBD1, 5 bases. This TCR derives from a woman aged 50 to 60 with acute or convalescent COVID-19. CDR3 sequence reads: CASSLDAGYNEQFF. The CDR3 DNA is TGTGCCAGCAGCCTTGATGCAGGGTACAATGAGCAGTTCTTC.